Following are 4 T cell receptor beta chains from one sample sequenced in a study of control samples from healthy donors and cancer patients. Using immunoSEQ multiplex PCR, the repertoire was profiled, and TCRdb retains in-frame clones only, with some absent. The table records 150,000 to 200,000 clones, around nine tenths of them present only once. Sequenced input: blood. The source is a woman between 25 and 40 years old in good health.

CDR3 nucleotides: TGCGCCAGCAGCGTTATAGCGGGAGGCCCCAACAATGAGCAGTTCTTC. Translated, it gives CASSVIAGGPNNEQFF. The genes are TRBV5-1 and TRBJ2-1, with 10 bases identical to TRBD2. The CDR3 runs 16 residues. Germline lookup yields CDR1 SGHRS and CDR2 YFSETQ. The J segment lost 5 bases and the V segment lost 4 bases, leaving 9 bases of the junction unmatched.

The chain recombines TRBV2 with TRBJ1-5; D is unresolved. This CDR3 comprises 14 residues. Germline V gene sequence: CDR1 SNHLY, CDR2 FYNNEI. The V end was cut by 2 bases, the J end by 6 bases, with 11 bases between. CDR3 in amino acids: CASSEFWGSQPQHF. CDR3 sequence (DNA): TGTGCCAGCAGTGAATTCTGGGGAAGTCAGCCCCAGCATTTT.

This chain links TRBV5-6 with TRBJ2-3, with 9 bases matching TRBD2. The CDR3 has 13 amino acids. Per germline, CDR1 SGHDT and CDR2 YYEEEE. J gave up 5 bases and V 4 bases, and 2 bases lay outside the gene matches. The CDR3: CASSPLAGDTQYF. CDR3 nucleotide sequence: TGTGCCAGCAGCCCACTAGCGGGAGATACGCAGTATTTT.

The chain carries TRBV7-6 and TRBJ2-1; 12 nucleotides agree with TRBD1. After removal of 5 bases from V and 8 bases from J, the junction contained 10 bases not matched to a gene. CDR3 length: 16 amino acids. The V gene's germline CDR1 is SGHVS and CDR2 FNYEAQ. As DNA, the CDR3 is TGTGCCAGCAGCATGCCCGGGACAGGGGGCAGGCATGAGCAGTTCTTC. Its protein is CASSMPGTGGRHEQFF.